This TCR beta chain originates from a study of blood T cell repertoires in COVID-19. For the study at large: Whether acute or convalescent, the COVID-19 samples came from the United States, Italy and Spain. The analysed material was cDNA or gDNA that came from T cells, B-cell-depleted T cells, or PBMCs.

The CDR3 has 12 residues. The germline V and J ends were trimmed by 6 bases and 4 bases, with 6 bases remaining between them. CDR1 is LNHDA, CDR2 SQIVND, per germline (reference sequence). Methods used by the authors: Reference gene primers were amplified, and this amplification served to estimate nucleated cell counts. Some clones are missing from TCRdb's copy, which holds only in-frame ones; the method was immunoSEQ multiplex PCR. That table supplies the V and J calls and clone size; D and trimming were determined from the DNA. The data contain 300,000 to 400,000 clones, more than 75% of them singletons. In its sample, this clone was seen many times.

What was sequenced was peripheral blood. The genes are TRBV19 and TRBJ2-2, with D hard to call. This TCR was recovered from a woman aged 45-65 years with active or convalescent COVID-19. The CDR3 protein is CASSLRTGELFF. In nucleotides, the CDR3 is TGTGCCAGTAGCCTCCGCACCGGGGAGCTGTTTTTT.